This TCR beta chain is drawn from a study of cytomegalovirus exposure and HLA in healthy donors. In the case of this clone: Its antigen is unknown.

PCR was performed using 60 Vbeta and 13 Jbeta primers. The assay was immunoSEQ multiplex PCR, and TCRdb's table has in-frame clones only and misses some. This sample has approximately 100,000 clones, with roughly 85% found just once. General study points: TCR beta V- and J-gene trimming, according to a later analysis, was linked to a missense DCLRE1C variant. With further analysis later on, most CMV-associated TCR beta chains appeared HLA-restricted.

The TCR was taken from a middle-aged woman in good health and CMV-seronegative. Sequencing was done on a sample of PBMCs.

CDR3 amino acids: CASSLVPDSEFQETQYF. The CDR3 nucleotides read TGTGCCAGCAGCTTAGTCCCGGACAGCGAGTTCCAAGAGACCCAGTACTTC. This chain links TRBV7-8 with TRBJ2-5, with TRBD1 as a possible D gene (6 bases). V gave up 1 base and J gave up 1 base, with 16 bases separating them. Germline CDR1 and CDR2: SGHVS and FQNEAQ. The CDR3 runs to 17 residues.